This entry describes one TCR beta chain. What it binds is not known. Via MiXCR, TCRdb re-called the reads, giving one row per CDR3 protein. The repertoire includes a few hundred thousand distinct CDR3 sequences, under 45% of them detected once, and about 46% sits in the top ten. This sample is drawn from a study of T cell repertoires in cytomegalovirus infection. The source is a human donor in good health (CMV status not recorded). Some clones in this sample may be carry-over from other donors' samples. This sample comprised cultured PBMCs, obtained from culture after CMV antigen stimulation.

The CDR3 nucleotides are TGTGCCAGTAGTCGAGGGGGGGTCTTCTACAATGAGCAGTTCTTC. Protein product: CASSRGGVFYNEQFF. This chain uses TRBV19 with TRBJ2-1, with D perhaps matching TRBD2 (7 bases). Germline CDR1 is LNHDA and CDR2 is SQIVND (reference sequence). There are 15 residues in the CDR3. V was clipped by 5 bases and J by 3 bases, with 14 bases between them.